The 21 T cell receptor beta chains in this list originate from one sample, sequenced in a study of beta chain features in type 1 diabetes listed by TCRdb under 2018. Library preparation used the immunoSEQ multiplex PCR assay. All of the isolated RNA was reverse transcribed with the High Capacity cDNA Reverse Transcription Kit, so expressed TCRB transcripts were sequenced. This is the immuneACCESS table as TCRdb keeps it, with only in-frame sequences that have V and J called. A part of the clones is gone; compared with another copy, unresolved V genes explain less than half, and the rest is unexplained. A total of about 620,000 clones appear in this sample, around 15% of them only once. The ten top clones hold about 0.093% of the sample. Sequenced sample: naive CD4+ T cells from blood. What this sample's cell subset or site label stands for: true naive CD4+ T cells. Receptors originate from a man aged 18 to 30 in good health.

About this clone itself: The sample has other DNA sequences that encode this CDR3 too. V usage is TRBV7-9 and J usage is TRBJ1-1; D call uncertain. The CDR3 contains 11 residues. Germline V gene lookup returns CDR1 SEHNR and CDR2 FQNEAQ (reference sequence). V gave up 2 bases and J gave up 4 bases, with 2 bases separating them. CDR3 nucleotides: TGTGCCAGCAGCTTACGCACTGAAGCTTTCTTT. Protein: CASSLRTEAFF.

The V gene is TRBV28, the J gene TRBJ2-3; D tentatively reads TRBD1 or TRBD2 (6 bases each). V lost 7 bases to trimming and J lost 2 bases, with 16 bases between them. The CDR3 sequence is 15 residues long. Germline values: CDR1 MDHEN, CDR2 SYDVKM. CDR3: CASTSRGGPTDTQYF. CDR3 DNA: TGTGCCAGCACCAGTCGAGGGGGGCCCACAGATACGCAGTATTTT.

This chain uses TRBV7-2 with TRBJ2-5, with 13 bases aligning to TRBD2. After removal of 5 bases from V and 2 bases from J, the junction contained 5 bases not matched to a gene. This CDR3 region has 16 residues. Germline CDR1 SGHTA, CDR2 FQGNSA. DNA for the CDR3: TGTGCCAGCAGCGCCCCGACTAGCGGGGGGCAAGAGACCCAGTACTTC. This encodes CASSAPTSGGQETQYF.

Concerning this clone itself: Sequence at one end of the junction differs from germline and may be a read error. This chain joins TRBV27 and TRBJ1-2; 7 nucleotides agree with TRBD1. The CDR3 sequence is 14 residues long. The germline V gene encodes CDR1 MNHEY and CDR2 SMNVEV (reference sequence). CDR3 amino acids: CAISFRQGSYGYTF. The CDR3 DNA reads TGTGCCATCAGTTTTCGACAGGGTTCCTATGGCTACACCTTC.

This clone was detected ten times or more. The chain employs TRBV28 and TRBJ1-5; TRBD1 aligns across 9 bases. This CDR3 contains 14 residues. The ends lost 5 bases at V and 6 bases at J; junction bases unmatched: 5. Germline CDR1 reads MDHEN; CDR2 reads SYDVKM. The CDR3 protein is CASSPGTGRQPQHF. CDR3 nucleotide sequence: TGTGCCAGCAGTCCCGGGACAGGGCGTCAGCCCCAGCATTTT.

This chain connects TRBV9 to TRBJ1-1, with a weak D call TRBD1 (5 bases). V was shortened by 4 bases and J by 6 bases, with 16 bases between the two germline ends. The CDR3 is 14 residues long. CDR1 SGDLS and CDR2 YYNGEE come from the germline V gene. The CDR3 DNA is TGTGCCAGCAGCCAACATGGGGCCGGGGCTGAAGCTTTCTTT. Its protein is CASSQHGAGAEAFF.

A note on this clone: Other DNA sequences in the same sample also yield this CDR3. The rearrangement uses TRBV7-2 and TRBJ2-3, with no clear D. The V gene's germline CDR1 is SGHTA and CDR2 FQGNSA. V was shortened by 1 base and J by 2 bases, with 7 bases between the two germline ends. The CDR3 covers 14 residues. Here the CDR3 DNA reads TGTGCCAGCAGCTTAGGGGAATTCACAGATACGCAGTATTTT. Translation gives CASSLGEFTDTQYF.

V usage is TRBV5-1 and J usage is TRBJ1-4; D gene unclear. The ends were cut back, 1 base at V and 2 bases at J, with 9 bases in the middle. The CDR3 runs to 15 residues. The germline gives CDR1 SGHRS, CDR2 YFSETQ. In DNA form, the CDR3 reads TGCGCCAGCAGCTTGATTCCGGGGACTAATGAAAAACTGTTTTTT. Translation: CASSLIPGTNEKLFF. Together with reference TRBV5-1 and TRBJ1-4, the CDR3 gives the full variable domain: KAGVTQTPRYLIKTRGQQVTLSCSPISGHRSVSWYQQTPGQGLQFLFEYFSETQRNKGNFPGRFSGRQFSNSRSEMNVSTLELGDSALYLCASSLIPGTNEKLFFGSGTQLSVL.

The CDR3 coding sequence is TGCGCCAGCAGTGCAGTCGATCGTGGGGCCAACGTCCTGACTTTC. It specifies CASSAVDRGANVLTF. The rearrangement joins TRBV10-2 to TRBJ2-6; no clear D gene. V lost 4 bases and J lost 3, with 10 bases in between. The germline gives CDR1 WSHSY, CDR2 SAAADI. The CDR3 is 15 amino acids.

The genes are TRBV7-9 and TRBJ1-5, with 11 bases fitting TRBD1. The germline gives CDR1 SEHNR, CDR2 FQNEAQ (reference sequence). With 5 bases clipped from V and 2 bases from J, the junction kept 5 bases outside the gene matches. The CDR3 spans 16 residues. CDR3 coding DNA: TGTGCCAGCAGCAGGACAGGGGGCGATGGCAATCAGCCCCAGCATTTT. Amino acid sequence: CASSRTGGDGNQPQHF.

The CDR3: CASSSLWGGAVNYGYTF. The DNA for the CDR3 is TGTGCCAGCAGCTCTTTGTGGGGAGGGGCGGTTAACTATGGCTACACCTTC. The rearrangement links TRBV27 to TRBJ1-2, with D maybe TRBD1 (5 bases). CDR1 is MNHEY and CDR2 is SMNVEV in the germline V gene (reference sequence). V lost 6 bases to trimming and J lost 1 base, with 21 bases between them. CDR3 size: 17 residues.

CDR3 sequence (DNA): TGTGCCAGCAGCTCTCGGACTAGCGGGCAAGAGACCCAGTACTTC. Amino acids: CASSSRTSGQETQYF. This chain links TRBV9 with TRBJ2-5, with 11 bases fitting TRBD2. V gave up 4 bases and J gave up 2 bases; unmatched junction bases: 4. The germline V gene encodes CDR1 SGDLS and CDR2 YYNGEE. The CDR3 extends over 15 amino acids. The full variable domain, completed using reference TRBV9 and TRBJ2-5, is DSGVTQTPKHLITATGQRVTLRCSPRSGDLSVYWYQQSLDQGLQFLIQYYNGEERAKGNILERFSAQQFPDLHSELNLSSLELGDSALYFCASSSRTSGQETQYFGPGTRLLVL.

The V and J genes are TRBV12-5 and TRBJ1-2, with D perhaps matching TRBD1 (5 bases). This CDR3 contains 15 residues. The germline gives CDR1 LGHNT, CDR2 FRNRAP. The V end lost 1 base, the J end lost 5 bases, and 14 bases lay between the germline ends. The CDR3 here is CASGLAQGMGYGYTF. The CDR3 DNA sequence: TGTGCTAGTGGTTTGGCCCAGGGAATGGGGTATGGCTACACCTTC.

In its sample, this clone was seen a few times. The rearrangement links TRBV29-1 to TRBJ2-2; either TRBD1 or TRBD2 may supply D (5 bases each). Germline CDR1 is SQVTM and CDR2 is ANQGSEA. CDR3 size: 14 residues. V lost 4 bases, J lost 6 bases, and 15 bases lay in between. This chain's CDR3 is CSVARAGRAGELFF. CDR3 in DNA: TGCAGCGTTGCAAGGGCAGGGCGGGCCGGGGAGCTGTTTTTT.

This clone was observed a handful of times. The CDR3 DNA reads TGCAGCGTAGGGACAGGAGACAATCAGCCCCAGCATTTT. It codes for CSVGTGDNQPQHF. J is TRBJ1-5 and V is TRBV29-1; 8 bases agree with TRBD1. V was clipped by 6 bases and J by 3 bases; unmatched bases: 4. The CDR3 loop spans 13 amino acids. Germline CDR1 reads SQVTM; CDR2 reads ANQGSEA.

The chain employs TRBV9 and TRBJ2-1; D may be TRBD2 (6 bases). The V end lost 4 bases, the J end lost 9 bases, and 8 bases lay between the germline ends. CDR3 length equals 11 residues. Per germline, CDR1 SGDLS and CDR2 YYNGEE. The DNA of the CDR3 is TGTGCCAGCAGCACGGGACTTGAGCAGTTCTTC. The encoded protein is CASSTGLEQFF.

The rearrangement uses TRBV18 and TRBJ2-6; D is tentatively TRBD1 or TRBD2 (5 bases each). Germline values: CDR1 KGHSH, CDR2 LQKENI. V was cut by 2 bases and J by 0 bases, with 11 bases left in between. This CDR3 contains 17 residues. This CDR3 is CASSPAGSPSGANVLTF. The CDR3 DNA follows: TGTGCCAGCTCACCAGCAGGGAGTCCCTCTGGGGCCAACGTCCTGACTTTC. The variable domain in full, with the rest retrieved from reference TRBV18 and TRBJ2-6, is NAGVMQNPRHLVRRRGQEARLRCSPMKGHSHVYWYRQLPEEGLKFMVYLQKENIIDESGMPKERFSAEFPKEGPSILRIQQVVRGDSAAYFCASSPAGSPSGANVLTFGAGSRLTVL.

The sample holds a few counts of this clone. The chain links TRBV11-3 to TRBJ2-6; 9 bases line up with TRBD1. The V and J ends lost 4 bases and 0 bases, in that order; junction bases with no gene match: 4. Germline CDR1 SGHNT, CDR2 YENEEA. This CDR3 has 17 amino acids. CDR3 loop: CASSSGQGASGANVLTF. The CDR3 nucleotides are TGTGCCAGCAGCTCGGGACAGGGTGCCTCTGGGGCCAACGTCCTGACTTTC.

The rearrangement uses TRBV15 and TRBJ2-7; D gene uncertain. CDR1 LNHNV and CDR2 YYDKDF come from the germline V gene (reference sequence). This CDR3 is built from 15 residues. Trimming took 0 bases from V and 0 from J, leaving 9 bases between them. CDR3 sequence reads: CATSRDPDSSYEQYF. The CDR3 nucleotides read TGTGCCACCAGCAGAGATCCGGATAGCTCCTACGAGCAGTACTTC. The full variable domain, rest sourced from reference TRBV15 and TRBJ2-7, is DAMVIQNPRYQVTQFGKPVTLSCSQTLNHNVMYWYQQKSSQAPKLLFHYYDKDFNNEADTPDNFQSRRPNTSFCFLDIRSPGLGDTAMYLCATSRDPDSSYEQYFGPGTRLTVT.

This chain links TRBV18 with TRBJ1-1; the D is unclear. The CDR3 contains 14 residues. Germline V gives CDR1 KGHSH, CDR2 LQKENI. Trimming cost V 6 bases and J 1 base, with 12 bases left between them. The CDR3 nucleotides read TGTGCCAGCTCCTCGACACCGAGGAACACTGAAGCTTTCTTT. Translated, it gives CASSSTPRNTEAFF.

This clone appeared a few times. The rearrangement links TRBV28 to TRBJ2-3, with 7 bases identical to TRBD2. The CDR3 covers 18 residues. Germline-derived CDR1 and CDR2 are MDHEN and SYDVKM. V was clipped by 5 bases and J by 0 bases; unmatched bases: 14. The CDR3 region has the DNA TGTGCCAGCAGTCATGGCTCTGGGAGGGCCCAGAGCACAGATACGCAGTATTTT. This sequence encodes CASSHGSGRAQSTDTQYF.